The rows below give T cell receptor beta chains drawn from one sample of a study of identical twins. TCRdb reanalysed the 5' RACE reads using MiXCR and keeps one entry per CDR3 protein. This sample has just over 450,000 distinct CDR3 sequences, with approximately 15% found just once. These data are also associated with another study on yellow fever vaccine responses in identical twins.

The sequencing sample was made of CD4+ T cells sorted from blood. These receptors were collected from a woman in her late teens or twenties in good health. CDR3s include the opening cysteine and the closing phenylalanine or tryptophan. The D gene is left open where the match is weak. A row's size may be missing; if present it is once, few, many or a size class.

J: TRBJ2-1; V: TRBV20-1; size: few; D: .; DNA: TGCAGTGCTAGGGATCCTCAGGCGGGGAGAGGAAATGAGCAGTTCTTC; CDR3: CSARDPQAGRGNEQFF
J: TRBJ2-5; V: TRBV5-5; size: .; D: TRBD1; DNA: TGTGCCAGCAGGGGTATAACAGGGGGAGGGACCCAGTACTTC; CDR3: CASRGITGGGTQYF
J: TRBJ1-5; V: TRBV30; size: .; D: .; DNA: TGTGCCTGGAGTAGTAGAGAACAGCCCCAGCATTTT; CDR3: CAWSSREQPQHF
J: TRBJ2-7; V: TRBV12-3/TRBV12-4; size: few; D: TRBD1; DNA: TGTGCCAGCAGCCCCATACAGGGGACCTCGGACGAGCAGTACTTC; CDR3: CASSPIQGTSDEQYF
J: TRBJ2-1; V: TRBV2; size: .; D: TRBD1; DNA: TGTGCCAGCAGTGCTCCGGGACAGATATACAATGAGCAGTTCTTC; CDR3: CASSAPGQIYNEQFF
J: TRBJ1-5; V: TRBV3-1; size: many; D: .; DNA: TGTGCCAGCAGCCTGCAGGGCTCGGCCCAGCATTTT; CDR3: CASSLQGSAQHF
J: TRBJ2-3; V: TRBV2; size: few; D: TRBD2; DNA: TGTGCCAGCAGTGCTAGCGGGAGTGGCGCAGATACGCAGTATTTT; CDR3: CASSASGSGADTQYF
J: TRBJ2-1; V: TRBV10-3; size: few; D: TRBD2; DNA: TGTGCCATCAGTGAGAGGGGTAGCGGGTACAATGAGCAGTTCTTC; CDR3: CAISERGSGYNEQFF
J: TRBJ2-7; V: TRBV4-3; size: .; D: TRBD2; DNA: TGCGCCAGCAGCCACTCCGGGGGGGGAGGTAAGGGCTACGAGCAGTACTTC; CDR3: CASSHSGGGGKGYEQYF
J: TRBJ2-5; V: TRBV20-1; size: few; D: .; DNA: TGCAGTGCTAGTGTCGTTCGGGCAGGCCAAGAGACCCAGTACTTC; CDR3: CSASVVRAGQETQYF
J: TRBJ2-1; V: TRBV6-2/TRBV6-3; size: many; D: TRBD1; DNA: TGTGCCAGCACCACCCGGGACAGAGCCTACAATGAGCAGTTCTTC; CDR3: CASTTRDRAYNEQFF
J: TRBJ2-3; V: TRBV29-1; size: many; D: .; DNA: TGCAGCACGGGACGTTCAGATACGCAGTATTTT; CDR3: CSTGRSDTQYF
J: TRBJ1-5; V: TRBV3-1; size: .; D: .; DNA: TGTGCCAGCAGCCAAGAGCCGACGATTAGCAATCAGCCCCAGCATTTT; CDR3: CASSQEPTISNQPQHF
J: TRBJ2-7; V: TRBV10-1; size: few; D: .; DNA: TGCGCCAGCGCCGAAGCTCTAGATCACTACGAGCAGTACTTC; CDR3: CASAEALDHYEQYF
J: TRBJ2-2; V: TRBV21-1; size: .; D: .; DNA: TGTGCCAGCAGCACAGCGGGGGGCAGGAACACCGGGGAGCTGTTTTTT; CDR3: CASSTAGGRNTGELFF
J: TRBJ2-2; V: TRBV11-1; size: few; D: TRBD2; DNA: TGTGCCAGCAGCGCCGGGACTAGCGGGAAAACGAACACCGGGGAGCTGTTTTTT; CDR3: CASSAGTSGKTNTGELFF
J: TRBJ1-1; V: TRBV20-1; size: .; D: .; DNA: TGCAGTGCTAGTATTACGGGCACTGAAGCTTTCTTT; CDR3: CSASITGTEAFF
J: TRBJ2-7; V: TRBV9; size: many; D: .; DNA: TGTGCCAGCAGCGTAGCTGCGGCTACCTACGAGCAGTACTTC; CDR3: CASSVAAATYEQYF
J: TRBJ1-1; V: TRBV28; size: few; D: .; DNA: TGTGCCAGCAGAGTCGGGTTGATTGAAGCTTTCTTT; CDR3: CASRVGLIEAFF
J: TRBJ2-3; V: TRBV7-9; size: .; D: TRBD1; DNA: TGTGCCAGCACCATAGGGGACAGGGTTTTGGATACGCAGTATTTT; CDR3: CASTIGDRVLDTQYF
J: TRBJ1-2; V: TRBV3-1; size: .; D: TRBD1; DNA: TGTGCCAGCAGCCAAGGTGGGGGGACCGGGACAGCCATTTATGGCTACACCTTC; CDR3: CASSQGGGTGTAIYGYTF
J: TRBJ2-3; V: TRBV3-1; size: .; D: .; DNA: TGTGCCAGCAGCTCAAATCCGGGGGGCGCCGATACGCAGTATTTT; CDR3: CASSSNPGGADTQYF
J: TRBJ2-5; V: TRBV12-3/TRBV12-4; size: few; D: TRBD2; DNA: TGTGCCAGCAGCTTAGCGGGAGGCAGGTTAGAGACCCAGTACTTC; CDR3: CASSLAGGRLETQYF
J: TRBJ2-5; V: TRBV20-1; size: few; D: TRBD2; DNA: TGCAGCGTTAGCGGGGGGGCCTTAGGGGAAGAGACCCAGTACTTC; CDR3: CSVSGGALGEETQYF
J: TRBJ2-1; V: TRBV20-1; size: few; D: TRBD2; DNA: TGCAGTGCTCGGGATGTAGCTAGCGGGAAAAGCTACAATGAGCAGTTCTTC; CDR3: CSARDVASGKSYNEQFF
J: TRBJ2-2; V: TRBV7-3; size: few; D: .; DNA: TGTGCCAGCAGCCAAGGTCGAATGGCCGGGGAGCTGTTTTTT; CDR3: CASSQGRMAGELFF
J: TRBJ2-7; V: TRBV7-9; size: .; D: TRBD1; DNA: TGTGCCAGCAGCCTCTGGGACAGGGAGTACGAGCAGTACTTC; CDR3: CASSLWDREYEQYF
J: TRBJ2-5; V: TRBV5-6; size: few; D: .; DNA: TGTGCCAGCAGCATCATCTTCAGGGGTGGGGATTTCATTTCGTACTTC; CDR3: CASSIIFRGGDFISYF
J: TRBJ1-4; V: TRBV28; size: .; D: .; DNA: TGTGCCAGCAGAGGAGGGCTGGGGGAAAAACTGTTTTTT; CDR3: CASRGGLGEKLFF
J: TRBJ2-6; V: TRBV12-3/TRBV12-4; size: .; D: .; DNA: TGTGCCAGCAGTTTAGCTAAGGGCTCCGGGGCCAACGTCCTGACTTTC; CDR3: CASSLAKGSGANVLTF
J: TRBJ2-7; V: TRBV5-6; size: .; D: .; DNA: TGTGCCAGCAATTCTTTCGGTCCAACCTACGAGCAGTACTTC; CDR3: CASNSFGPTYEQYF
J: TRBJ2-7; V: TRBV29-1; size: many; D: .; DNA: TGCAGCGTTGAAATTCGGTACGAGCAGTACTTC; CDR3: CSVEIRYEQYF
J: TRBJ2-3; V: TRBV11-1; size: .; D: .; DNA: TGTGCCAGCATGCCCGGGCGGGCGGGGTCCTCCTGGACAGATACGCAGTATTTT; CDR3: CASMPGRAGSSWTDTQYF
J: TRBJ2-7; V: TRBV28; size: .; D: TRBD1; DNA: TGTGCCAGCACCCATCCTGGGACAGTCTCCTACGAGCAGTACTTC; CDR3: CASTHPGTVSYEQYF
J: TRBJ2-5; V: TRBV11-2; size: .; D: .; DNA: TGTGCCAGCAGCTTAGACGGCGGACCAGGGGAGACCCAGTACTTC; CDR3: CASSLDGGPGETQYF
J: TRBJ1-4; V: TRBV6-1; size: .; D: .; DNA: TGTGCCAGCAGTGGTACAGCGCGAACTAATGAAAAACTGTTTTTT; CDR3: CASSGTARTNEKLFF
J: TRBJ2-1; V: TRBV6-1; size: .; D: .; DNA: TGTGCCAGCAGTCCCGGGGGGCAGACAACCCCTCATGAGCAGTTCTTC; CDR3: CASSPGGQTTPHEQFF
J: TRBJ2-1; V: TRBV5-1; size: many; D: .; DNA: TGCGCCAGCAGCATCCAGGGTAATGAGCAGTTCTTC; CDR3: CASSIQGNEQFF
J: TRBJ1-6; V: TRBV7-3; size: few; D: .; DNA: TGTGCCAGCAGCTTAAATTCGGGGTCACCCCTCCACTTT; CDR3: CASSLNSGSPLHF
J: TRBJ2-1; V: TRBV20-1; size: .; D: TRBD2; DNA: TGCAGTGCCAGCGGGGGGGCCCGGAATGAGCAGTTCTTC; CDR3: CSASGGARNEQFF